The 30 T cell receptor beta chains presented below share a single source sample, sequenced in a study of glioma-infiltrating T cells. The iRepertoire nested amplicon-rescue multiplex PCR amplified TCR alpha and beta CDR3s from RNA. Each CDR3 protein gets one entry after TCRdb re-called the multiplex PCR reads with MiXCR. Of roughly 200,000 distinct CDR3 sequences in the sample, approximately 40% were seen once. Source material: glioma tissue, nonneoplastic brain tissue, or PBMCs (not recorded which). Every receptor here comes from a human donor with low-grade glioma or glioblastoma, undergoing nonglioma brain surgery, or in good health (not recorded which).

This clonotype came up many times. The rearrangement links TRBV2 to TRBJ1-5; TRBD1 is a possible D gene (6 bases). Germline V CDR1 and CDR2: SNHLY, FYNNEI. This CDR3 spans 14 amino acids. Trimming cost V 2 bases and J 4 bases, with 9 bases left between them. CDR3 loop: CASSETGPNQPQHF. The DNA of the CDR3 is TGTGCCAGCAGTGAAACAGGGCCAAATCAGCCCCAGCATTTT. The full variable domain, rest sourced from reference TRBV2 and TRBJ1-5, is EPEVTQTPSHQVTQMGQEVILRCVPISNHLYFYWYRQILGQKVEFLVSFYNNEISEKSEIFDDQFSVERPDGSNFTLKIRSTKLEDSAMYFCASSETGPNQPQHFGDGTRLSIL.

A remark on this clonotype: One junction end disagrees with the germline gene, perhaps due to a read error. This chain links TRBV11-1 with TRBJ2-1, with D uncertain. The CDR3 length is 15 residues. From germline, CDR1 is SGHAT and CDR2 FQDESV (reference sequence). In DNA, the CDR3 is TGTGCCAGCAGCCGGAAATCGAGCCAAGTTTACGAGCAGTCCTTC. Protein product: CASSRKSSQVYEQSF.

As to this clonotype: Sequence at one end of the junction differs from germline and may be a read error. The chain couples TRBV6-1 to TRBJ2-5, with unresolved D. The V gene's germline CDR1 is MNHNS and CDR2 SASEGT. The CDR3 has 14 residues. The CDR3 sequence is CARSEIDVQENQYF. The CDR3 nucleotides are TGTGCCAGAAGTGAAATCGACGTTCAAGAGAACCAGTACTTC.

This clonotype has more than one count but fewer than ten. The CDR3 nucleotides read TGTGCCAGCAGCTTTGGGGGAGCTCAAAGTAATGAGCAGTTCTTC. Translating gives CASSFGGAQSNEQFF. This chain links TRBV5-4 with TRBJ2-1; D assignment may be TRBD1 or TRBD2 (5 bases each). CDR3 size: 15 residues. V lost 2 bases, J lost 7 bases, and 16 bases lay in between. Germline V CDR1 and CDR2: SGHNT, YYREEE (reference sequence). The whole variable domain, remainder taken from reference TRBV5-4 and TRBJ2-1, is ETGVTQSPTHLIKTRGQQVTLRCSSQSGHNTVSWYQQALGQGPQFIFQYYREEENGRGNFPPRFSGLQFPNYSSELNVNALELDDSALYLCASSFGGAQSNEQFFGPGTRLTVL.

This clonotype was picked up many times. The chain links TRBV28 to TRBJ1-2; D is ambiguous. V was cut by 5 bases and J by 5 bases, with 18 bases left in between. This CDR3 has 15 residues. Germline V gene data show CDR1 as MDHEN and CDR2 as SYDVKM. CDR3 nucleotide sequence: TGTGCCAGCAGTCCGGGTCTTAGATTGGAGTATGGCTACACCTTC. Encoded protein: CASSPGLRLEYGYTF.

This clonotype was observed at least ten times. The genes are TRBV20-1 and TRBJ2-7; 7 bases align to TRBD1. The V gene's germline CDR1 is DFQATT and CDR2 SNEGSKA (reference sequence). The CDR3 covers 14 residues. V lost 4 bases, J lost 2 bases, and 8 bases stayed unmatched. The CDR3 DNA reads as TGCAGTGCTACCCCGACAGGGTCGGCCTACGAGCAGTACTTC. It specifies CSATPTGSAYEQYF.

This clonotype showed up many times. The chain joins TRBV2 to TRBJ1-3; a possible D gene is TRBD1 (5 bases). This CDR3 is built from 13 residues. The germline gives CDR1 SNHLY, CDR2 FYNNEI. V was trimmed by 8 bases and J by 0 bases, leaving 8 bases between them. CDR3 bases: TGTGCCAGCCAGGGCTTCTCTGGAAACACCATATATTTT. This encodes CASQGFSGNTIYF.

In this sample, this clonotype turned up many times. The J gene is TRBJ1-1, the V gene TRBV27, with D hard to call. The CDR3 sequence is 13 residues long. The V and J ends lost 2 bases and 5 bases respectively, with 9 bases between them. Germline V gives CDR1 MNHEY, CDR2 SMNVEV (reference sequence). CDR3 amino acids: CASSLEGETEAFF. The DNA for the CDR3 is TGTGCCAGCAGTTTAGAGGGTGAGACTGAAGCTTTCTTT.

As regards this clonotype: One base away lies a much larger clone, so this may be a sequencing read error. The V gene is TRBV27, the J gene TRBJ1-4; 9 nucleotides align to TRBD1. V dropped 10 bases and J dropped 10; count of bases not matched to a gene: 25. The V gene's germline CDR1 is MNHEY and CDR2 SMNVEV (reference sequence). This CDR3 spans 18 amino acids. CDR3 in DNA: TGTGCCACCAAGACCCTACTAACTAGGGACAGGGTATCTGTAAAACTGTTTTTT. It translates to CATKTLLTRDRVSVKLFF.

The chain employs TRBV2 and TRBJ1-4; TRBD1 matches at 8 bases. The junction had 11 bases not matched to a gene; V was cut back by 10 bases and J by 7 bases. The CDR3 consists of 14 residues. The germline gives CDR1 SNHLY, CDR2 FYNNEI. CDR3: CATESRDRPEKLFF. CDR3 sequence (DNA): TGTGCCACGGAAAGCCGGGACAGGCCTGAAAAACTGTTTTTT. Looking up the rest from reference TRBV2 and TRBJ1-4 gives the full variable domain: EPEVTQTPSHQVTQMGQEVILRCVPISNHLYFYWYRQILGQKVEFLVSFYNNEISEKSEIFDDQFSVERPDGSNFTLKIRSTKLEDSAMYFCATESRDRPEKLFFGSGTQLSVL.

Details on this clonotype: This may come from a read error, since a much larger clone is one base off. The chain links TRBV7-9 to TRBJ2-7; D unclear. Germline lookup yields CDR1 SEHNR and CDR2 FQNEAQ (reference sequence). Between the trimmed V and J ends, which lost 1 base and 5 bases, there was a span of 9 bases. The CDR3 is made up of 13 amino acids. CDR3 in DNA: TGTGCCAGCAGCTTAGTGGTTGGTGACGAGCAGTACTTC. Its protein product is CASSLVVGDEQYF.

This clonotype was seen repeatedly, ten times or more. The rearrangement links TRBV20-1 to TRBJ2-7; D remains ambiguous. V lost 6 bases to trimming and J lost 4 bases, with 13 bases between them. This CDR3 contains 12 residues. In germline, CDR1 is DFQATT, CDR2 SNEGSKA (reference sequence). The CDR3 nucleotides read TGCAGTGCGCCCGATTCCCGTTACGAGCAGTACTTC. It is translated as CSAPDSRYEQYF.

The V call is TRBV7-8, the J call TRBJ2-1, with a possible D match to TRBD2 (6 bases). V was shortened by 3 bases and J by 9 bases, with 9 bases between the two germline ends. CDR1 SGHVS and CDR2 FQNEAQ come from the germline V gene. CDR3 length equals 12 residues. CDR3: CASSFLAIEQFF. DNA for the CDR3: TGTGCCAGCAGCTTTCTAGCGATTGAGCAGTTCTTC.

The chain carries TRBV7-2 and TRBJ2-6; D not certain. There are 15 residues in the CDR3. V was shortened by 8 bases and J by 2 bases, with 13 bases between the two germline ends. Germline assignment: CDR1 SGHTA and CDR2 FQGNSA. The CDR3 sequence: CASLRGAAGANVLTF. CDR3 sequence (DNA): TGTGCCAGCCTCAGAGGTGCGGCTGGGGCCAACGTCCTGACTTTC.

The chain combines TRBV3-1 with TRBJ2-3, with 9 bases identical to TRBD2. The germline V gene has CDR1 LGHDT and CDR2 YNNKEL (reference sequence). The trim removed 6 bases at V and 6 bases at J, leaving 13 bases unmatched. The CDR3 has 16 residues. This CDR3 is CASSHSSGRYPDTQYF. CDR3 in DNA: TGTGCCAGCAGTCACAGTAGCGGGAGATACCCCGATACGCAGTATTTT.

The chain employs TRBV20-1 and TRBJ2-7, with 8 bases lining up with TRBD2. The CDR3 spans 15 residues. After removal of 6 bases from V and 6 bases from J, the junction contained 16 bases not matched to a gene. The germline gives CDR1 DFQATT, CDR2 SNEGSKA (reference sequence). CDR3 sequence reads: CSADPLSGSAAEQYF. In nucleotides, the CDR3 is TGCAGTGCCGATCCTCTAAGCGGGAGTGCAGCCGAGCAGTACTTC.

The chain uses TRBV28 and TRBJ2-7; D is uncertain. The germline V and J ends were trimmed by 5 bases and 2 bases, with 10 bases remaining between them. The germline CDR1 and CDR2 sequences are MDHEN and SYDVKM. This CDR3 has 13 residues. The CDR3 sequence: CASSRRSTYEQYF. The CDR3 DNA is TGTGCCAGCAGTCGGCGGTCTACCTACGAGCAGTACTTC.

Many counts were recorded for this clonotype. The chain uses TRBV28 and TRBJ2-3; 7 bases line up with TRBD2. After removal of 6 bases from V and 5 bases from J, the junction contained 14 bases not matched to a gene. Germline CDR1 is MDHEN and CDR2 is SYDVKM. The CDR3 consists of 16 residues. In DNA form, the CDR3 reads TGTGCCAGCAGCCCCCCTCTCTTCCGCGGGAGAGATACGCAGTATTTT. This translates into CASSPPLFRGRDTQYF.

Concerning this clonotype: This may stem from a read error, because a much larger clone lies one nucleotide away. This chain joins TRBV6-2 or TRBV6-3 and TRBJ2-1, with D perhaps being TRBD1 or TRBD2 (6 bases each). Germline lookup yields CDR1 MNHEY and CDR2 SVGEGT. This CDR3 spans 16 amino acids. CDR3 sequence reads: CASSLTGGRSYNEQLF. CDR3 coding DNA: TGTGCCAGCAGTCTTACCGGGGGCCGCTCCTACAATGAGCAGCTCTTC.

This clonotype was recorded at least ten times. V usage is TRBV28 and J usage is TRBJ1-1; unclear D gene. CDR3 length: 12 residues. V lost 10 bases to trimming and J lost 2 bases, with 11 bases between them. The germline gives CDR1 MDHEN, CDR2 SYDVKM. The CDR3 coding sequence is TGTGCCACAGAGAAAGACAACACTGAAGCTTTCTTT. Translation gives CATEKDNTEAFF.

This clonotype was seen a few times. The chain joins TRBV4-2 to TRBJ2-5; 7 nucleotides line up with TRBD1. The CDR3 consists of 15 residues. The J segment lost 1 base and the V segment lost 3 bases, leaving 5 bases of the junction unmatched. CDR1 LGHNA and CDR2 YNFKEQ come from the germline V gene. CDR3 loop: CASSQKQGPQETQYF. The CDR3 DNA reads TGTGCCAGCAGCCAGAAACAGGGGCCCCAAGAGACCCAGTACTTC.

This clonotype has more than one count but fewer than ten. The chain joins TRBV7-9 to TRBJ1-1; 11 bases line up with TRBD1. Per the germline V gene, CDR1 is SEHNR and CDR2 is FQNEAQ (reference sequence). The trim removed 6 bases at V and 6 bases at J, leaving 3 bases unmatched. The CDR3 extends over 13 amino acids. The CDR3 region has the DNA TGTGCCAGCAGTTTGGGACAGGGGGCTGAAGCTTTCTTT. Translation gives CASSLGQGAEAFF.

About this clonotype: A read error is possible here, since a much larger clone lies one base away. This chain uses TRBV6-2 or TRBV6-3 with TRBJ2-3; a possible D gene is TRBD1 (5 bases). This CDR3 comprises 14 residues. The germline V and J ends were trimmed by 4 bases and 1 base, with 9 bases remaining between them. The germline CDR1 and CDR2 sequences are MNHEY and SVGEGT. CDR3 sequence (DNA): TGTGCCAGCAGTTCGCACAGGCGCACAGATACGCAGTATTTT. Encoded protein: CASSSHRRTDTQYF.

With regard to this clonotype: A read error may explain this, as a much larger clone is one base away. The rearrangement joins TRBV28 to TRBJ2-3, with 10 positions matching TRBD2. The trim removed 5 bases at V and 0 bases at J, leaving 5 bases unmatched. The CDR3 sequence is 16 residues long. In germline, CDR1 is MDHEN, CDR2 SYDVKM. CDR3 in amino acids: CASSLTTSGSTDTQYF. The CDR3 DNA reads as TGTGCCAGCAGTCTAACGACTAGCGGGAGCACAGATACGCAGTATTTT.

This clonotype appeared a few times. The V gene is TRBV12-3 or TRBV12-4, the J gene TRBJ1-2; 9 bases map to TRBD1. The CDR3 is 14 residues long. Unmatched junction bases numbered 5, after V lost 4 bases and J lost 5 bases. Written as DNA, the CDR3 is TGTGCCAGCAGTTCCGGGACAGGGAGGTATGGCTACACCTTC. It yields the protein CASSSGTGRYGYTF.

To note about this clonotype: A much larger clone sits a single nucleotide away, making a read error possible. V usage is TRBV4-1 and J usage is TRBJ2-5; D unresolved. Germline V gene lookup returns CDR1 MGHRA and CDR2 YSYEKL. The CDR3 totals 11 residues. DNA for the CDR3: TGCGCCAGCAGCCAAGAGGAGACCGAGTACTTC. It specifies CASSQEETEYF.

With regard to this clonotype: Because it lacks the conserved phenylalanine or tryptophan at the end, this CDR3 is likely a read error. The rearrangement uses TRBV12-3 or TRBV12-4 and TRBJ2-4, with 7 bases identical to TRBD1. Trimming removed 6 bases from V and 5 bases from J; junction bases left unmatched: 7. The CDR3 sequence is 14 residues long. This chain's CDR3 is CASSYRTGQNIQYL. In DNA form, the CDR3 reads TGTGCCAGCAGCTATCGGACAGGCCAAAACATTCAGTACCTC.

This clonotype has ten or more counts. This chain uses TRBV19 with TRBJ2-3; a possible D gene is TRBD2 (6 bases). The germline V gene has CDR1 LNHDA and CDR2 SQIVND (reference sequence). Between the trimmed V and J ends, which lost 10 bases and 0 bases, there was a span of 14 bases. This CDR3 comprises 14 residues. The CDR3 protein is CATSVSGSTDTQYF. The CDR3 DNA is TGTGCCACCTCCGTGAGCGGGAGCACAGATACGCAGTATTTT.

The table lists this clonotype with many counts. The chain recombines TRBV20-1 with TRBJ2-7, with D perhaps being TRBD1 or TRBD2 (5 bases each). Germline values: CDR1 DFQATT, CDR2 SNEGSKA (reference sequence). The CDR3 has 16 amino acids. Trimming stripped 0 bases from V and 4 bases from J, with 19 bases between. Here the CDR3 reads CSARDHGSRGEYEQYF. CDR3 DNA sequence: TGCAGTGCTAGAGATCATGGGTCCCGAGGGGAATACGAGCAGTACTTC.

This clonotype was counted only a few times. The chain links TRBV12-3 or TRBV12-4 to TRBJ1-5; D is ambiguous. The CDR3 has 15 residues. Trimming stripped 7 bases from V and 0 bases from J, with 13 bases between. CDR3 sequence: CASTPGLYSNQPQHF. Here the CDR3 DNA reads TGTGCCAGCACCCCTGGGCTGTATAGCAATCAGCCCCAGCATTTT.